Listed below are T cell receptor beta chains from one sample, sequenced in a study of T cell repertoires in breast cancer. A single record per CDR3 protein comes from TCRdb applying MiXCR to the emulsion pairing reads. This table has some 37,000 distinct CDR3 sequences, 45% appearing once. Sequenced: CD8+ T cells. The source is a pool of human donors with breast cancer or a healthy control (not recorded which). Each CDR3 is given with its conserved first and last residue. A D gene is named only where the DNA matches it firmly. Only some rows state a clone size, as once, few, many or a class for expanded clones.

cdr3_aa,cdr3_nt,d_call,v_call,j_call,clone_size
CASTQDLGYQPQHF,TGTGCCAGTACACAGGACCTGGGCTACCAGCCCCAGCATTTT,NA,TRBV19,TRBJ1-5,many
CASSSRQGAYNEQFF,TGTGCCAGCAGCTCCAGACAGGGGGCCTACAATGAGCAGTTCTTC,TRBD1,TRBV7-2,TRBJ2-1,NA
CASSIESSYNSPLHF,TGTGCCAGCAGCATAGAATCCTCCTATAATTCACCCCTCCACTTT,NA,TRBV11-2,TRBJ1-6,few
CASSLMTGDETQYF,TGTGCCAGCAGCTTAATGACAGGGGATGAGACCCAGTACTTC,TRBD1,TRBV7-9,TRBJ2-5,NA
CSSSRQGAEAFF,TGCAGCTCATCCCGACAGGGCGCTGAAGCTTTCTTT,TRBD1,TRBV29-1,TRBJ1-1,NA
CASSEADPGGGLYEQYF,TGTGCCAGCAGTGAAGCGGATCCCGGGGGAGGACTCTACGAGCAGTACTTC,NA,TRBV6-1,TRBJ2-7,many
CSASSGGLGKLFF,TGCAGTGCTAGTTCCGGGGGGCTCGGAAAACTGTTTTTT,NA,TRBV20-1,TRBJ1-4,NA
CASSLDRANTEAFF,TGCGCCAGCAGCTTGGACAGGGCGAACACTGAAGCTTTCTTT,NA,TRBV5-1,TRBJ1-1,NA
CASSLGDRDADTQYF,TGTGCCAGCAGCTTAGGGGACAGGGACGCAGATACGCAGTATTTT,TRBD1,TRBV11-2,TRBJ2-3,NA
CATSASDREDTQYF,TGTGCCACCAGTGCTTCGGACAGGGAAGATACGCAGTATTTT,TRBD1,TRBV24-1,TRBJ2-3,many
CSAGIGEQFF,TGCAGTGCTGGTATCGGGGAGCAGTTCTTC,NA,TRBV20-1,TRBJ2-1,few
CSARTSEGFYEQFF,TGCAGTGCTAGAACCAGCGAGGGGTTCTATGAGCAGTTCTTC,NA,TRBV20-1,TRBJ2-1,NA
CSATGGLGTEAFF,TGCAGTGCGACAGGGGGATTAGGTACTGAAGCTTTCTTT,TRBD1,TRBV20-1,TRBJ1-1,many
CATRGGYRETQYF,TGTGCCACCCGAGGCGGGTATCGGGAGACCCAGTACTTC,NA,TRBV2,TRBJ2-5,few
CASSPVALSTEAFF,TGTGCCAGCAGTCCGGTCGCCTTGAGCACTGAAGCTTTCTTT,NA,TRBV6-1,TRBJ1-1,NA
CASSYLSAGGEQYF,TGTGCCAGCAGTTACCTTTCGGCAGGGGGCGAGCAGTACTTC,TRBD1,TRBV6-1,TRBJ2-7,NA
CASSLDSSNQPQHF,TGTGCCAGCAGCTTAGACAGTAGCAATCAGCCCCAGCATTTT,NA,TRBV7-2,TRBJ1-5,few